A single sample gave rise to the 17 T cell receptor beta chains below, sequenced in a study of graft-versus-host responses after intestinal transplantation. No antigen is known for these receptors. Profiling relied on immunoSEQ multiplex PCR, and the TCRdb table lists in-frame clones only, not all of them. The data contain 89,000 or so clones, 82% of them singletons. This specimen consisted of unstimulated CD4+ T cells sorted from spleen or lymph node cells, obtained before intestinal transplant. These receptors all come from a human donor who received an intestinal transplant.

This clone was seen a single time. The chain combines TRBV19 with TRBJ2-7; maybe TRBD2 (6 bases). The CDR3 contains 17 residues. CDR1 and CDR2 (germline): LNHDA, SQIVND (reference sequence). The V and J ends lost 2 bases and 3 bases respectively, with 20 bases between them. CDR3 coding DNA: TGTGCCAGTAGTATACGATCCGAGGGAGGTTACTTCTACGAGCAGTACTTC. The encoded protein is CASSIRSEGGYFYEQYF.

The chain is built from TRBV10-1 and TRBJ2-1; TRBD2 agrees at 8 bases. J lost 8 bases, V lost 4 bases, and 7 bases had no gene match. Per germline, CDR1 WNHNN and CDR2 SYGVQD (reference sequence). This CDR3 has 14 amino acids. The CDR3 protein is CASSGLARRDEQFF. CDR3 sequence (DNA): TGCGCCAGCAGTGGACTAGCGAGGCGGGATGAGCAGTTCTTC.

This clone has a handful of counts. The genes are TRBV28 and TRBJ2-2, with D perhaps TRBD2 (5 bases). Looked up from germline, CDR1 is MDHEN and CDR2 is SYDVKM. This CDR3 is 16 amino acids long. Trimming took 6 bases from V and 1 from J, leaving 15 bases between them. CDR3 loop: CASSRAGRGNTGELFF. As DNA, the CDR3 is TGTGCCAGCAGCCGCGCTGGACGGGGGAACACCGGGGAGCTGTTTTTT.

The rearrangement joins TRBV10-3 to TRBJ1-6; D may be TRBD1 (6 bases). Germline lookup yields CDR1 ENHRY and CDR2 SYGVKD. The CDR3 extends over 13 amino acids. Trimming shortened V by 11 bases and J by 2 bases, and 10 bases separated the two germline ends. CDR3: CAARDTYNSPLHF. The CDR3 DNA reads TGTGCCGCCCGGGACACCTATAATTCACCCCTCCACTTT.

CDR3 amino acids: CASSQDWGGTSTDTQYF. As DNA, the CDR3 is TGCGCCAGCAGCCAAGATTGGGGGGGGACCAGCACAGATACGCAGTATTTT. J is TRBJ2-3 and V is TRBV4-1, with 7 positions matching TRBD2. Germline CDR1 and CDR2: MGHRA and YSYEKL. The CDR3 is 17 amino acids. Losses at the gene ends were 0 bases for V and 0 bases for J; bases not matched to a gene: 6.

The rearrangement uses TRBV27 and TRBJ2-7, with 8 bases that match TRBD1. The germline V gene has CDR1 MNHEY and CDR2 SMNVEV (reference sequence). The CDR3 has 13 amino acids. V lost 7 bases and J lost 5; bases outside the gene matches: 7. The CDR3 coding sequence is TGTGCCAGCACAGAGCAGGGGGCTCACGAGCAGTACTTC. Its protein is CASTEQGAHEQYF.

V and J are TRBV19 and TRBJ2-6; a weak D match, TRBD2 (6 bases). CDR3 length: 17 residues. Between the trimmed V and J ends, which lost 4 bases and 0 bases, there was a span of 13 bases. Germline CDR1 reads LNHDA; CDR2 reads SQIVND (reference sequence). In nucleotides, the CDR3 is TGTGCCAGTAGTAATGACTGGACTATCTCTGGGGCCAACGTCCTGACTTTC. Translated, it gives CASSNDWTISGANVLTF.

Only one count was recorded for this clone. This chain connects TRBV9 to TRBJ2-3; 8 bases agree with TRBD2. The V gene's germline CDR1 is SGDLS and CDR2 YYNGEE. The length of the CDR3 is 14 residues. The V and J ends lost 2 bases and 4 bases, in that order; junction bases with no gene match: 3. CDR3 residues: CASSVRGGPDTQYF. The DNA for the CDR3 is TGTGCCAGCAGCGTCCGGGGGGGCCCAGATACGCAGTATTTT.

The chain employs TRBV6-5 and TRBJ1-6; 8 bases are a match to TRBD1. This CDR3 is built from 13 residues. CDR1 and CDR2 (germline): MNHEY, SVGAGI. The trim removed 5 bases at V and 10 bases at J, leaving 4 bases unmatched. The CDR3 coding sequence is TGTGCCAGCAGTCCGGACAGGGCGTCACCCCTCCACTTT. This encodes CASSPDRASPLHF.

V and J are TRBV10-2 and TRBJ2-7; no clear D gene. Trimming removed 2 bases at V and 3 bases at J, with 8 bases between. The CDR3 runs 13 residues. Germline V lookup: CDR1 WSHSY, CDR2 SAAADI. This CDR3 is CASSEGTIYEQYF. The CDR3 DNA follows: TGCGCCAGCAGTGAGGGCACCATCTACGAGCAGTACTTC.

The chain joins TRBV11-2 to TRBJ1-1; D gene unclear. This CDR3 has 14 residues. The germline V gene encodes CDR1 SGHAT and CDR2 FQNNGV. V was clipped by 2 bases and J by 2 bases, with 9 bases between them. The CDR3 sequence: CASSLLRSNTEAFF. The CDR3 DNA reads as TGTGCCAGCAGCTTACTACGGAGTAACACTGAAGCTTTCTTT. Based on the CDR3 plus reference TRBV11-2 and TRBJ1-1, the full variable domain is EAGVAQSPRYKIIEKRQSVAFWCNPISGHATLYWYQQILGQGPKLLIQFQNNGVVDDSQLPKDRFSAERLKGVDSTLKIQPAKLEDSAVYLCASSLLRSNTEAFFGQGTRLTVV.

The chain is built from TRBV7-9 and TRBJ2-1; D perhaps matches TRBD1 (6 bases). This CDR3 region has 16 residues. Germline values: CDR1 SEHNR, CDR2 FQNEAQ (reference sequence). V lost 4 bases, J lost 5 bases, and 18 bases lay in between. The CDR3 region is CASSWLTGSGDNEQFF. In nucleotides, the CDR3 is TGTGCCAGCAGCTGGTTGACAGGCTCCGGGGACAATGAGCAGTTCTTC.

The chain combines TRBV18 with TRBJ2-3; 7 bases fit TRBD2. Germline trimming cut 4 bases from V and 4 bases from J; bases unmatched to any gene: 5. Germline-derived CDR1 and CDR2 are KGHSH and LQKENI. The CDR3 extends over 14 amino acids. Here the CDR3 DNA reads TGTGCCAGCTCACTCTTAGCGGGCGCAGATACGCAGTATTTT. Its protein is CASSLLAGADTQYF.

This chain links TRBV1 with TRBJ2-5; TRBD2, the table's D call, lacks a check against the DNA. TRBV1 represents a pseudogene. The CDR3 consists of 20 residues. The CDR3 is CTSSLPSGTGTSGSLETQYF. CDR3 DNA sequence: TGCACCAGCAGCCTCCCGAGTGGTACAGGGACTAGCGGGAGTTTGGAGACCCAGTACTTC.

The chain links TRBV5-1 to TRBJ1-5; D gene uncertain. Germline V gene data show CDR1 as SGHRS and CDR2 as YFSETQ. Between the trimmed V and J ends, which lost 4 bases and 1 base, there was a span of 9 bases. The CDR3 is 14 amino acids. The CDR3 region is CASSPDTSNQPQHF. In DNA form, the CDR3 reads TGCGCCAGCAGCCCCGACACAAGCAATCAGCCCCAGCATTTT.

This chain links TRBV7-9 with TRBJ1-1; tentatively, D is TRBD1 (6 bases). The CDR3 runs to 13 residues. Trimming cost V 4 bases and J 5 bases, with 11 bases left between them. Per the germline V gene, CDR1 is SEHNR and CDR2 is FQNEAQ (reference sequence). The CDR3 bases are TGTGCCAGCAGCTCGACAGGATTAACTGAAGCTTTCTTT. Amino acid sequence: CASSSTGLTEAFF.

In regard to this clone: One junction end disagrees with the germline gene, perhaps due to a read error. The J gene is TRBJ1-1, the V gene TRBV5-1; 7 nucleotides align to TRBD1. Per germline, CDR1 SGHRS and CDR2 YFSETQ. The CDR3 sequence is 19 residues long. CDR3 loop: CASSLGTRQGRGANTEAFF. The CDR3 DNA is TGCGCCAGCAGCTTGGGGACCCGACAGGGCCGCGGAGCGAACACTGAGGCTTTCTTT.